This T cell receptor (beta chain) originates from a study of blood T cell repertoires in COVID-19. For the study at large: PBMCs, B-cell-depleted T cells, or T cells were the source of the cDNA or gDNA that made up the material.

The CDR3 spans 14 residues. V was cut by 3 bases and J by 6 bases, with 15 bases left in between. Per germline, CDR1 SGHAT and CDR2 FQNNGV. Original methodology: Nucleated cell number was recorded as an estimate derived from reference gene primer amplification. Assay used: immunoSEQ multiplex PCR; TCRdb lists only in-frame clones, some missing. V and J calls and clone size are as listed in that table; D and trimming were resolved from the DNA. Here the sample spans some 290,000 clones, roughly 86% being singletons. Source material: peripheral blood. The chain combines TRBV11-2 with TRBJ2-7; D unclear. This TCR derives from a man between 18 and 29 years old with active or convalescent COVID-19. CDR3 sequence: CASSFASGPSEQYF. CDR3 DNA: TGTGCCAGCAGCTTTGCAAGTGGGCCGAGCGAGCAGTACTTC. Based on the CDR3 plus reference TRBV11-2 and TRBJ2-7, the full variable domain is EAGVAQSPRYKIIEKRQSVAFWCNPISGHATLYWYQQILGQGPKLLIQFQNNGVVDDSQLPKDRFSAERLKGVDSTLKIQPAKLEDSAVYLCASSFASGPSEQYFGPGTRLTVT.